This T cell receptor beta chain was sequenced in a study of cytomegalovirus exposure and HLA in healthy donors. Study context: Some 85 million unique TCRs from HLA-typed donors were held in an early data release.

Study results and limitations: One variant, a missense change in DCLRE1C, was linked in a later analysis to TCR beta V- and J-gene trimming.

This CDR3 contains 15 residues. Germline V gene sequence: CDR1 SGHRS, CDR2 YFSETQ. Trimming shortened V by 4 bases and J by 0 bases, and 12 bases separated the two germline ends. As for this clone: Its matching antigen is unknown.

PCR amplification relied on 60 Vbeta primers (plus 13 Jbeta primers). Method: immunoSEQ multiplex PCR; TCRdb's copy keeps in-frame clones and lacks some. The data contain 150,000 to 250,000 clones, around three quarters of them singletons. This receptor was identified in a man aged 25-40 years in good health and CMV-seronegative. The genes are TRBV5-1 and TRBJ2-3; possible D gene TRBD2, 5 bases. The source material was PBMCs. The CDR3 DNA reads as TGCGCCAGCAGCACCGGGAACCCTAGCACAGATACGCAGTATTTT. Amino acids: CASSTGNPSTDTQYF.